The 18 T cell receptor beta chains in this list originate from one sample, sequenced in a study of shared clonotypes between healthy human individuals. Cells designated naive CD8 were CD45RO-negative and were positively selected for CCR7, with terminally differentiated effector memory CD45RA+ cells excluded. Profiled with immunoSEQ multiplex PCR; TCRdb holds only in-frame clones, not every one. The repertoire holds fewer than 1 million clones, about 96% seen once, with about 0.22% in the top ten. The sample comprised naive CD8+ T cells sorted from blood. These receptors all come from a man younger than 45 in good health.

This CDR3 is CATSARRSTEAFF. DNA of the CDR3: TGTGCCACCAGTGCGAGGCGGAGCACTGAAGCTTTCTTT. The rearrangement links TRBV15 to TRBJ1-1; no clear D. The CDR3 is made up of 13 amino acids. V gave up 6 bases and J gave up 4 bases, with 12 bases separating them. CDR1 is LNHNV and CDR2 is YYDKDF in the germline V gene (reference sequence).

V is TRBV7-9 and J is TRBJ1-3; TRBD1 aligns across 7 bases. Per germline, CDR1 SEHNR and CDR2 FQNEAQ (reference sequence). Unmatched junction bases numbered 3, after V lost 2 bases and J lost 2 bases. The CDR3 runs 15 residues. The CDR3 nucleotides read TGTGCCAGCAGCTTAAAGGGGGCGGCTGGAAACACCATATATTTT. Translating gives CASSLKGAAGNTIYF.

This chain connects TRBV7-8 to TRBJ2-5; 9 bases map to TRBD2. Per germline, CDR1 SGHVS and CDR2 FQNEAQ. The CDR3 is 18 amino acids. The V gene end was trimmed by 8 bases and the J gene end by 9 bases; junction bases not matched to a gene: 25. CDR3 region: CASALGSGPAGGSWAQYF. The CDR3 DNA follows: TGTGCCAGCGCTTTAGGAAGTGGGCCAGCGGGGGGATCCTGGGCCCAGTACTTC.

The chain recombines TRBV19 with TRBJ2-1; tentative D call: TRBD2 (5 bases). Germline V gives CDR1 LNHDA, CDR2 SQIVND (reference sequence). The V end lost 10 bases, the J end lost 1 base, and 11 bases lay between the germline ends. CDR3 size: 13 residues. The CDR3 loop is CATLGESYNEQFF. The CDR3, as DNA: TGTGCCACCCTTGGGGAGTCCTACAATGAGCAGTTCTTC.

The V and J genes are TRBV27 and TRBJ2-7, with TRBD2 matching 13 bases. The V gene end was trimmed by 6 bases and the J gene end by 11 bases; junction bases not matched to a gene: 7. Germline V gene data show CDR1 as MNHEY and CDR2 as SMNVEV (reference sequence). CDR3 size: 13 residues. This CDR3 is CASRGLAGWGEYF. The CDR3 nucleotides are TGTGCCAGCAGGGGACTAGCGGGATGGGGGGAGTACTTC.

The chain carries TRBV11-2 and TRBJ2-7; D is possibly TRBD1 (6 bases). The CDR3 spans 14 residues. Per germline, CDR1 SGHAT and CDR2 FQNNGV. V was trimmed by 1 base and J by 2 bases, leaving 9 bases between them. The CDR3 spells CASSLGGRPYEQYF. DNA for the CDR3: TGTGCCAGCAGCTTAGGGGGGCGCCCCTACGAGCAGTACTTC.

This clone was seen a handful of times. The chain joins TRBV28 to TRBJ2-3; D uncertain. This CDR3 has 18 residues. Germline-derived CDR1 and CDR2 are MDHEN and SYDVKM. V lost 2 bases to trimming and J lost 2 bases, with 20 bases between them. The CDR3 DNA sequence: TGTGCCAGCAGTTTAAGGGATGGTGTTCGGGCTATCACAGATACGCAGTATTTT. Its protein is CASSLRDGVRAITDTQYF.

The chain employs TRBV7-8 and TRBJ2-2; a possible D gene is TRBD2 (7 bases). Trimming pared 1 base from V and 5 bases from J, leaving 14 bases between. CDR3 length equals 16 residues. In germline, CDR1 is SGHVS, CDR2 FQNEAQ. CDR3 region: CASSLVGGGVTGELFF. Written as DNA, the CDR3 is TGTGCCAGCAGCTTAGTGGGGGGGGGCGTTACCGGGGAGCTGTTTTTT.

Written as DNA, the CDR3 is TGCGCCAGCAGCCAAGTTCTCCGGGACAGTTACGGGGAGCTGTTTTTT. Translating gives CASSQVLRDSYGELFF. J is TRBJ2-2 and V is TRBV4-3; TRBD1 matches 7 bases. CDR1 LGHNA and CDR2 YSLEER come from the germline V gene. Unmatched junction bases numbered 9, after V lost 1 base and J lost 7 bases. The length of the CDR3 is 16 residues.

The chain recombines TRBV7-9 with TRBJ2-7, with D unclear. V was trimmed by 0 bases and J by 2 bases, leaving 5 bases between them. In germline, CDR1 is SEHNR, CDR2 FQNEAQ (reference sequence). The CDR3 consists of 13 residues. As DNA, the CDR3 is TGTGCCAGCAGCTTAGCCTTTCCCTACGAGCAGTACTTC. The encoded protein is CASSLAFPYEQYF.

The chain has TRBV5-4 and TRBJ2-2; 9 nucleotides align to TRBD1. Germline V gene data show CDR1 as SGHNT and CDR2 as YYREEE (reference sequence). V was clipped by 1 base and J by 5 bases; unmatched bases: 12. The CDR3 runs to 18 residues. The CDR3 region has the DNA TGTGCCAGCAGCTTGTGGAGGGGGACAGGGTGGTTTACCGGGGAGCTGTTTTTT. Its translation: CASSLWRGTGWFTGELFF.

J is TRBJ1-5 and V is TRBV27; no clear D. V was cut by 3 bases and J by 1 base, with 7 bases left in between. The length of the CDR3 is 14 residues. Germline CDR1 is MNHEY and CDR2 is SMNVEV (reference sequence). This chain's CDR3 is CASSLASSNQPQHF. CDR3 DNA: TGTGCCAGCAGTTTGGCCAGCAGCAATCAGCCCCAGCATTTT.

This chain connects TRBV7-3 to TRBJ1-1; 8 positions match TRBD1. V lost 4 bases, J lost 3 bases, and 10 bases stayed unmatched. Germline V gene lookup returns CDR1 SGHTA and CDR2 FQGTGA. The CDR3 is made up of 16 amino acids. The CDR3 DNA reads as TGTGCCAGCAGCTCCGGGACAGGTGGGACAGACACTGAAGCTTTCTTT. This translates into CASSSGTGGTDTEAFF.

The rearrangement joins TRBV7-2 to TRBJ1-5, with D possibly being TRBD1 (6 bases). The CDR3 is made up of 16 amino acids. The V end was cut by 0 bases, the J end by 1 base, with 10 bases between. Germline CDR1 reads SGHTA; CDR2 reads FQGNSA. The CDR3 loop reads CASSLAYRASNQPQHF. In DNA form, the CDR3 reads TGTGCCAGCAGCTTAGCGTACAGGGCGAGCAATCAGCCCCAGCATTTT.

The gene calls are TRBV7-6 and TRBJ2-1, with TRBD2 as a possible D gene (7 bases). CDR1 and CDR2 (germline): SGHVS, FNYEAQ. The CDR3 has 17 residues. V was pared by 4 bases and J by 7 bases, with 23 bases between. DNA of the CDR3: TGTGCCAGCAGCTCCCGGAAGGGGGAGGGCCCCCTGAATGAGCAGTTCTTC. Translation gives CASSSRKGEGPLNEQFF. The whole variable domain, remainder taken from reference TRBV7-6 and TRBJ2-1, is GAGVSQSPRYKVTKRGQDVALRCDPISGHVSLYWYRQALGQGPEFLTYFNYEAQQDKSGLPNDRFSAERPEGSISTLTIQRTEQRDSAMYRCASSSRKGEGPLNEQFFGPGTRLTVL.

V is TRBV6-1 and J is TRBJ2-3, with 8 bases aligning to TRBD1. The CDR3 runs to 15 residues. Per germline, CDR1 MNHNS and CDR2 SASEGT. V trimming: 7 bases; J trimming: 2 bases; junction bases outside the gene matches: 8. In nucleotides, the CDR3 is TGTGCCAGCATTCCGGACAGGGCCTCCACAGATACGCAGTATTTT. Translation gives CASIPDRASTDTQYF.

This chain links TRBV7-9 with TRBJ2-7; possibly TRBD1 for D (6 bases). The length of the CDR3 is 13 residues. V lost 5 bases, J lost 3 bases, and 11 bases lay in between. CDR1 and CDR2 from the germline V gene are SEHNR and FQNEAQ (reference sequence). The CDR3 here is CASSDPRGYEQYF. The CDR3 nucleotides read TGTGCCAGCAGCGATCCCAGGGGCTACGAGCAGTACTTC.

V gene TRBV5-4 combines with J gene TRBJ1-1; D may be TRBD1 (5 bases). Germline V CDR1 and CDR2: SGHNT, YYREEE (reference sequence). CDR3 length equals 15 residues. Trimming took off 2 bases at V and 1 base at J, with 12 bases between the two ends. The CDR3 is CASSLVGTANTEAFF. CDR3 nucleotide sequence: TGTGCCAGCAGCTTAGTAGGGACGGCGAACACTGAAGCTTTCTTT. The full variable domain, completed using reference TRBV5-4 and TRBJ1-1, is ETGVTQSPTHLIKTRGQQVTLRCSSQSGHNTVSWYQQALGQGPQFIFQYYREEENGRGNFPPRFSGLQFPNYSSELNVNALELDDSALYLCASSLVGTANTEAFFGQGTRLTVV.